This TCR beta chain is from a study of CD8 T cells in ankylosing spondylitis. Trimming took 4 bases from V and 7 from J, leaving 7 bases between them. The CDR3 totals 11 residues. Per the germline V gene, CDR1 is MNHEY and CDR2 is SVGAGI. General observations from the study: A motif in TCR beta, a set of about 8 highly homologous variants, appeared characteristic of ankylosing spondylitis blood. With a CD8+ phenotype, disease-linked clones were relatively rare in peripheral blood. Reportedly, disease-linked clones are significantly enriched in ankylosing spondylitis patients' matched synovial fluid.

About this clonotype: Its antigen is undetermined.

Researchers built TCR beta libraries using quantitative 5'-RACE with molecular barcodes. TCRdb recomputed calls from the 5' RACE reads with MiXCR, one row per CDR3 protein. The profile shows under 250,000 distinct CDR3 sequences, over 30% of them singletons. Sequencing used blood, either unsorted or a sorted T cell fraction (not recorded which). The chain has TRBV6-5 and TRBJ1-1, with D uncertain. The clonotype was recovered from a male donor with ankylosing spondylitis or in good health (not recorded which). In nucleotides, the CDR3 is TGTGCCAGCAGTTTCCGGAATGAAGCTTTCTTT. Amino acids: CASSFRNEAFF.